The present TCR beta chain was sequenced within a study of early T cells in non-severe SARS-CoV-2 infection. About the study: The input, bulk RNA from unsorted whole blood, was sequenced, and chains were unpaired.

Each CDR3 protein gets one entry after TCRdb re-called the 5' RACE reads with MiXCR. The sample has 30,000 to 40,000 distinct CDR3 sequences; 9% are singletons. This clonotype was seen only a few times. This CDR3 spans 15 amino acids. V lost 1 base, J lost 2 bases, and 5 bases stayed unmatched. The germline gives CDR1 LNHDA, CDR2 SQIVND (reference sequence). The chain has TRBV19 and TRBJ2-7; 7 nucleotides agree with TRBD2. The TCR originated in an adult who was a healthcare worker with PCR-confirmed SARS-CoV-2 infection or an uninfected control (not recorded which). The sequenced sample consisted of whole blood. The CDR3 sequence is CASSIGGGGPYEQYF. The CDR3 coding sequence is TGTGCCAGTAGTATAGGGGGCGGGGGACCCTACGAGCAGTACTTC.